Listed below are T cell receptor beta chains from one sample, sequenced in a study of T-cell memory formation after mild COVID-19. TCRdb reprocessed the 5' RACE reads with MiXCR, giving one entry per CDR3 protein. The data contain approximately 350,000 distinct CDR3 sequences, around 13% of them seen just once; the ten biggest clones take up around a fifth. What was sequenced was PBMCs or a T cell subset sorted from them (not recorded which). The receptors were sampled from a man younger than 35 who had mild COVID-19 (a few samples of this study predate the infection). Cell type and time point are not known. Each CDR3 is given with its conserved first and last residue. Fields, in order: D gene, clone size, V gene, J gene, CDR3 DNA, CDR3 protein. D genes are given only for firm matches. Size values are once, few and many counts, or a class for expanded clones, and some rows have none.

.	.	TRBV6-2/TRBV6-3	TRBJ2-5	TGTGCCAGCAGTTATATGATGGGGGGACTGGGGACCCAGTACTTC	CASSYMMGGLGTQYF
TRBD1	many	TRBV12-3/TRBV12-4	TRBJ2-5	TGTGCCAGCAGTCGACAGGGGACGGGGACCCAGTACTTC	CASSRQGTGTQYF
.	few	TRBV10-3	TRBJ1-1	TGTGCCATCAGTGACCCTCGGAACACTGAAGCTTTCTTT	CAISDPRNTEAFF
.	.	TRBV7-9	TRBJ2-4	TGTGCCAGCAGCTTACACCCGTTC	CASSLHPF
.	.	TRBV7-2	TRBJ2-7	TGTGCCAGCAGTAACTTTATGGGGGGACTGGCTGAGCAGTACTTC	CASSNFMGGLAEQYF
.	few	TRBV5-1	TRBJ2-5	TGCGCCAGCCGGGCCCCCTGGGGAGAAGAGACCCAGTACTTC	CASRAPWGEETQYF
TRBD1	few	TRBV28	TRBJ2-1	TGTGCGACCACGCCGGGACAGCTTTACAATGAGCAGTTCTTC	CATTPGQLYNEQFF
TRBD1	.	TRBV20-1	TRBJ1-4	TGCAGTGCTAGGACAGGGGGAAATGAAAAACTGTTTTTT	CSARTGGNEKLFF
.	.	TRBV4-2	TRBJ2-3	TGTGCCAGCAGCCAAGGGGAGGGGGGAGTAGCAGATACGCAGTATTTT	CASSQGEGGVADTQYF
.	few	TRBV6-2/TRBV6-3	TRBJ1-6	TGTGCCAGCGCCGGGGCCGATGCAGGCTTTTTGAGTCATTCACCCCTCCACTTT	CASAGADAGFLSHSPLHF
TRBD1	.	TRBV20-1	TRBJ1-2	TGCAGTGCTAGAACTACTCAGGGGGGCAACTATGGCTACACCTTC	CSARTTQGGNYGYTF
.	.	TRBV4-1	TRBJ1-1	TGCGCCAGCAGCCAAGATTTGTTCAACACTGAAGCTTTCTTT	CASSQDLFNTEAFF
.	.	TRBV20-1	TRBJ2-3	TGCAGTGCTGACGTACCAGGGGGGGGCACAGATACGCAGTATTTT	CSADVPGGGTDTQYF
TRBD2	.	TRBV6-2/TRBV6-3	TRBJ2-5	TGTGCCAGCAGTTACTCCCCGCTAGCGGGGGGCGAAGTTGGCCAAGAGACCCAGTACTTC	CASSYSPLAGGEVGQETQYF
TRBD2	.	TRBV9	TRBJ2-1	TGTGCCAGCAGCGATGGACTAGCGGGGAGAAAGGGGGAGCAGTTCTTC	CASSDGLAGRKGEQFF
.	few	TRBV20-1	TRBJ2-3	TGCAGTGCTAGAGGGTTCCGGGACACCGAATTGGATAGCACAGATACGCAGTATTTT	CSARGFRDTELDSTDTQYF
TRBD2	many	TRBV7-2	TRBJ2-3	TGTGCCAGCAGCTTATGGTTCCGACTAGCAACTAGCACAGATACGCAGTATTTT	CASSLWFRLATSTDTQYF
.	few	TRBV28	TRBJ2-2	TGTGCCAGCAGTCTGGGTCCGGGGACCGGGGAGCTGTTTTTT	CASSLGPGTGELFF
.	.	TRBV29-1	TRBJ1-1	TGCAGCGTCGCCACGTACCAGGGATACACTGAAGCTTTCTTT	CSVATYQGYTEAFF
TRBD2	.	TRBV7-2	TRBJ2-7	TGTGCCTGCGGGGAATTAGCGGGGAACTACGAGCAGTACTTC	CACGELAGNYEQYF
.	few	TRBV28	TRBJ1-2	TGTGCCAGCAGTTTATCGGCAGGGATCTATGGCTACACCTTC	CASSLSAGIYGYTF
.	many	TRBV6-5	TRBJ1-6	TGTGCCAGCAGGAACCCGGACTTTAGGGCCCTCCACTTT	CASRNPDFRALHF
TRBD1	few	TRBV19	TRBJ1-6	TGTGCCAGTACTGTTTCGCCGACAGGGAAAAATTCACCCCTCCACTTT	CASTVSPTGKNSPLHF
.	.	TRBV2	TRBJ1-5	TGTGCCAGCAGTGCGAACCGATTTTATCAGCCCCAGCATTTT	CASSANRFYQPQHF
TRBD2	.	TRBV10-2	TRBJ2-1	TGCGCCAGCGCCCTAGGAGCGGGGGGCCCAAGAGAGCAGTTCTTC	CASALGAGGPREQFF
TRBD1	.	TRBV6-1	TRBJ2-5	TGTGCCAGCAGTGCACAGGGGGCCTCGGGAGAGACCCAGTACTTC	CASSAQGASGETQYF
TRBD1	few	TRBV10-3	TRBJ1-2	TGTGCCATCAAGGCAGGGGGCTATGGCTACACCTTC	CAIKAGGYGYTF
.	few	TRBV2	TRBJ1-5	TGTGCCAGCAGTGACCGATGGGATCAGCCCCAGCATTTT	CASSDRWDQPQHF
TRBD1	.	TRBV5-1	TRBJ2-5	TGCGCCAGCAGCTTCGGACAGGGGGGGACCCAGTACTTC	CASSFGQGGTQYF
.	many	TRBV7-8	TRBJ2-3	TGTGCCAGCAGCAGCCAGGAGGATACGCAGTATTTT	CASSSQEDTQYF
.	.	TRBV7-9	TRBJ1-6	TGTGCCAGCAGCTCGCTACTGATTAATTCACCCCTCCACTTT	CASSSLLINSPLHF
TRBD2	.	TRBV6-5	TRBJ2-7	TGTGCCAGCAGTTGGACTAGCGGGGCTTTCTCCGAGCAGTACTTC	CASSWTSGAFSEQYF
TRBD1	many	TRBV5-1	TRBJ2-3	TGCGCCAGCAGCTCCGGACAGGGGGCCCCAGATACGCAGTATTTT	CASSSGQGAPDTQYF
.	.	TRBV6-2/TRBV6-3	TRBJ1-1	TGTGCCAGCAGTATCCCCTCTGCCGGGGGAGAAGCTTTCTTT	CASSIPSAGGEAFF
.	.	TRBV20-1	TRBJ1-3	TGCAGTGCTCCGATTACGGGGACAAACACCATATATTTT	CSAPITGTNTIYF
.	.	TRBV30	TRBJ1-5	TGTGCCTGGTCACTGAACAGGGGCAATCAGCCCCAGCATTTT	CAWSLNRGNQPQHF
.	few	TRBV12-3/TRBV12-4	TRBJ2-1	TGTGCCAGCAGTCCGGAAGTACCCTACAATGAGCAGTTCTTC	CASSPEVPYNEQFF
TRBD1	.	TRBV29-1	TRBJ2-7	TGCAGCGTTAGACAGGGACCCTACGAGCAGTACTTC	CSVRQGPYEQYF
TRBD1	.	TRBV4-2	TRBJ2-7	TGTGCCAGCAGCCAAGATCCGGGCTTGCAGGGGGCCTACGAGCAGTACTTC	CASSQDPGLQGAYEQYF
.	.	TRBV20-1	TRBJ2-7	TGCAGTGCTAGGCACAGGGACTCCTACGAGCAGTACTTC	CSARHRDSYEQYF
TRBD1	.	TRBV5-1	TRBJ1-1	TGCGCCAGCAGCTTGGAGGGACAGGGGATGAACACTGAAGCTTTCTTT	CASSLEGQGMNTEAFF
TRBD2	.	TRBV29-1	TRBJ2-1	TGCAGCGTTGAAGGAAGGGCCCTAGCGGGGGACAATGAGCAGTTCTTC	CSVEGRALAGDNEQFF